A selection of T cell receptor beta chains follows, all from one sample in a study of cytomegalovirus exposure and HLA in healthy donors. TCRdb keeps only in-frame clones here, not all; method: immunoSEQ multiplex PCR. Of around 170,000 clones in the sample, more than 70% were seen once. Input material: PBMCs. These receptors came from a girl between 10 and 17 years old in good health and CMV-seronegative. Each CDR3 is given with its conserved first and last residue. A D gene is named only where the DNA matches it firmly. Size is omitted from some rows. Given values are once, few, many or a class for expanded clones.

V	J	size	D	CDR3	DNA
TRBV6-6	TRBJ1-1	-	-	CASTQGTGNVITEAFF	TGTGCCAGCACCCAAGGTACAGGCAATGTAATCACTGAAGCTTTCTTT
TRBV6-5	TRBJ2-2	-	TRBD2	CANRSGGNTGELFF	TGTGCCAACCGAAGCGGGGGGAACACCGGGGAGCTGTTTTTT
TRBV18	TRBJ2-1	few	-	CASSPGNEQFF	TGTGCCAGCTCCCCGGGGAATGAGCAGTTCTTC
TRBV19	TRBJ1-2	-	TRBD1	CASSIARWGTESRYTF	TGTGCCAGTAGTATAGCGCGGTGGGGGACAGAGAGTCGCTACACCTTC
TRBV5-1	TRBJ2-5	-	-	CASSPGGDPYQETQYF	TGCGCCAGCAGCCCCGGGGGAGACCCGTACCAAGAGACCCAGTACTTC
TRBV23-1	TRBJ1-1	-	-	CASSPVRNTEAFF	TGCGCCAGCAGTCCCGTTAGGAACACTGAAGCTTTCTTT
TRBV6-5	TRBJ1-4	-	TRBD1	CASSETGRNEKLFF	TGTGCCAGCAGTGAGACAGGGAGGAATGAAAAACTGTTTTTT
TRBV28	TRBJ2-2	once	-	CASSLLGGGELFF	TGTGCCAGCAGTTTATTAGGGGGCGGGGAGCTGTTTTTT
TRBV5-1	TRBJ1-1	-	-	CASSLRGGTEAFF	TGCGCCAGCAGCTTGAGGGGGGGCACTGAAGCTTTCTTT
TRBV7-9	TRBJ2-1	-	-	CASSLSGFNEQFF	TGTGCCAGCAGCTTGTCCGGGTTCAATGAGCAGTTCTTC
TRBV6-1	TRBJ2-5	-	-	CASQSGQAGRETQYF	TGTGCCAGCCAGTCCGGGCAAGCGGGTAGAGAGACCCAGTACTTC
TRBV30	TRBJ1-2	-	-	CAWSVSTSRPYGYTF	TGTGCCTGGAGTGTTTCGACTTCCAGACCTTATGGCTACACCTTC
TRBV6-6	TRBJ1-5	-	TRBD1	CASSHGTGWDQPQHF	TGTGCCAGCAGCCATGGGACAGGGTGGGATCAGCCCCAGCATTTT
TRBV20-1	TRBJ1-4	-	-	CSVGGYEKLFF	TGCAGTGTAGGAGGTTACGAAAAACTGTTTTTT
TRBV13	TRBJ2-3	few	TRBD1	CASSPRTGVSDTQYF	TGTGCCAGCAGCCCACGGACAGGGGTTTCAGATACGCAGTATTTT
TRBV27	TRBJ1-2	-	-	CASRRGFGYTF	TGTGCCAGCAGAAGGGGTTTTGGCTACACCTTC
TRBV19	TRBJ1-6	-	-	CASKSGVPVNSPLHF	TGTGCCAGTAAATCGGGGGTCCCCGTTAATTCACCCCTCCACTTT
TRBV10-3	TRBJ2-5	-	-	CAISDNQETQYF	TGTGCCATCAGTGACAACCAAGAGACCCAGTACTTC
TRBV9	TRBJ1-2	-	-	CASSGQGYGYTF	TGTGCCAGCAGCGGGCAGGGCTATGGCTACACCTTC
TRBV14	TRBJ1-2	few	-	CASSQGRGPYGYTF	TGTGCCAGCAGCCAAGGAAGAGGCCCCTATGGCTACACCTTC
TRBV2	TRBJ2-2	-	TRBD2	CASSRRGGRVGELFF	TGTGCCAGCAGTAGGCGGGGGGGCCGGGTCGGGGAGCTGTTTTTT
TRBV5-1	TRBJ2-7	-	TRBD2	CASSLGLAVNYEQYF	TGCGCCAGCAGCTTGGGACTAGCGGTAAACTACGAGCAGTACTTC
TRBV6-6	TRBJ2-3	-	TRBD1	CASSFGGQGSDTQYF	TGTGCCAGCAGTTTCGGGGGACAGGGATCAGATACGCAGTATTTT
TRBV10-1	TRBJ2-5	once	TRBD1	CASSSGTGGATQYF	TGCGCCAGCAGTTCCGGGACAGGGGGCGCTACCCAGTACTTC
TRBV4-1	TRBJ2-7	-	TRBD1	CASSRQPDGQGVRNEQYF	TGCGCCAGCAGCCGCCAGCCGGACGGGCAGGGGGTGAGAAACGAGCAGTACTTC
TRBV6-5	TRBJ1-2	-	-	CASRPTDRNYGYTF	TGTGCCAGCAGACCCACAGACAGAAACTATGGCTACACCTTC
TRBV6-5	TRBJ2-1	-	-	CASSYRDVSGNEQFF	TGTGCCAGCAGTTACAGGGACGTTAGCGGCAATGAGCAGTTCTTC
TRBV18	TRBJ2-7	-	-	CASSPNYYEQYF	TGTGCCAGCTCACCTAACTACTACGAGCAGTACTTC
TRBV11-3	TRBJ1-1	-	-	CASSLGTTFMNTEAFF	TGTGCCAGCAGCTTAGGGACAACTTTCATGAACACTGAAGCTTTCTTT
TRBV27	TRBJ2-1	-	TRBD2	CASSFPGLAQNEQFF	TGTGCCAGCAGTTTCCCGGGACTAGCCCAAAATGAGCAGTTCTTC
TRBV9	TRBJ2-6	-	TRBD2	CASTRGLAGGPGANVLTF	TGTGCCAGCACCAGAGGACTAGCGGGGGGGCCTGGGGCCAACGTCCTGACTTTC
TRBV7-3	TRBJ2-5	few	-	CASSPSGEPQETQYF	TGTGCCAGCAGCCCCTCCGGGGAGCCCCAAGAGACCCAGTACTTC
TRBV11-3	TRBJ1-5	-	TRBD1	CASSSGQGAQPQHF	TGTGCCAGCAGCTCAGGACAGGGTGCTCAGCCCCAGCATTTT
TRBV5-1	TRBJ1-6	few	-	CASSLETQGYSPLHF	TGCGCCAGCAGCTTAGAAACGCAGGGCTATTCACCCCTCCACTTT
TRBV7-6	TRBJ1-6	-	-	CASSPEGTNSPLHF	TGTGCCAGCAGCCCTGAGGGCACGAATTCACCCCTCCACTTT
TRBV5-6	TRBJ2-7	-	-	CASSLILAGGHEQYF	TGTGCCAGCAGCTTGATCCTTGCGGGCGGGCACGAGCAGTACTTC
TRBV30	TRBJ1-1	-	TRBD1	CAWSLQGAEAFF	TGTGCCTGGAGTCTACAGGGGGCTGAAGCTTTCTTT
TRBV5-1	TRBJ2-1	-	TRBD2	CASSWTSGGPYNEQFF	TGCGCCAGCAGCTGGACTAGCGGGGGCCCCTACAATGAGCAGTTCTTC
TRBV6-1	TRBJ1-3	-	-	CASSPGTLGNTIYF	TGTGCCAGCAGTCCCGGGACTCTTGGAAACACCATATATTTT
TRBV30	TRBJ2-3	-	TRBD1	CAWSRGQGASDTQYF	TGTGCCTGGAGTAGGGGACAGGGGGCTTCAGATACGCAGTATTTT
TRBV4-1	TRBJ1-5	-	-	CASSQGQGNQPQHF	TGCGCCAGCAGCCAAGGACAGGGCAATCAGCCCCAGCATTTT
TRBV6-5	TRBJ1-2	-	-	CASSYSGTSNYGYTF	TGTGCCAGCAGTTACTCTGGGACATCTAACTATGGCTACACCTTC
TRBV6-1	TRBJ2-7	-	-	CASSAGRQSSYEQYF	TGTGCCAGCAGTGCCGGGAGACAGAGCTCCTACGAGCAGTACTTC
TRBV14	TRBJ2-1	-	TRBD2	CASSQLAGTNEQFF	TGTGCCAGCAGCCAACTAGCGGGAACCAATGAGCAGTTCTTC
TRBV14	TRBJ2-7	-	-	CASSQGPRGISYEQYF	TGTGCCAGCAGCCAAGGGCCAAGGGGTATCTCCTACGAGCAGTACTTC
TRBV28	TRBJ1-1	-	-	CASSLLQASTEAFF	TGTGCCAGCAGTTTATTGCAGGCCTCCACTGAAGCTTTCTTT
TRBV7-3	TRBJ2-5	-	-	CASSLTPGDWETQYF	TGTGCCAGCAGCTTAACCCCAGGGGATTGGGAGACCCAGTACTTC
TRBV5-6	TRBJ1-6	-	-	CASSPISALHF	TGTGCCAGCAGCCCTATTAGTGCCCTCCACTTT
TRBV5-4	TRBJ2-2	-	TRBD2	CASSLTSGVVTGELFF	TGTGCCAGCAGCTTGACTAGCGGGGTGGTCACCGGGGAGCTGTTTTTT
TRBV11-2	TRBJ2-5	-	-	CASSDPRTGEETQYF	TGTGCCAGCAGCGACCCCCGGACTGGTGAAGAGACCCAGTACTTC
TRBV2	TRBJ1-1	-	-	CASRDNPPNTEAFF	TGTGCCAGCAGGGACAACCCGCCGAACACTGAAGCTTTCTTT
TRBV4-1	TRBJ1-1	few	-	CASSAQEGGSHEAFF	TGCGCCAGCAGCGCCCAAGAGGGTGGGTCTCATGAAGCTTTCTTT
TRBV5-1	TRBJ1-2	-	-	CASSLERRNYGYTF	TGCGCCAGCAGCTTGGAACGGAGGAACTATGGCTACACCTTC
TRBV30	TRBJ1-3	-	TRBD1	CAGPRDRGRYTIYF	TGTGCCGGACCCCGGGACAGGGGTAGGTACACCATATATTTT